Following are 27 T cell receptor beta chains from one sample sequenced in a study of blood T cells in healthy people across ages. Sample-barcoded 5' priming and a J-beta primer mix drove a second PCR of roughly 6 to 12 cycles. MiXCR, applied by TCRdb to the 5' RACE reads, yields one record per CDR3 protein. This sample has hundreds of thousands of distinct CDR3 sequences; 50% to 65% occur once, and the top ten carry approximately 40%. Input material: blood. These receptors originate from an elderly man in good health.

This clonotype has more than one count but fewer than ten. J is TRBJ2-1 and V is TRBV5-8; D uncertain. CDR3 length equals 16 residues. Germline loops: CDR1 SGHTS, CDR2 YDEGEE. Trimming pared 6 bases from V and 2 bases from J, leaving 18 bases between. This CDR3 is CASIPKEGFTYNEQFF. For the CDR3, the DNA is TGTGCCAGCATTCCCAAGGAAGGGTTTACCTACAATGAGCAGTTCTTC.

This clonotype occurred once. The J gene is TRBJ2-1, the V gene TRBV12-3 or TRBV12-4, with TRBD2 matching 16 bases. Trimming at V came to 5 bases and at J to 2 bases, leaving 12 bases not matched to a gene. The CDR3 sequence is 20 residues long. The CDR3 region has the DNA TGTGCCAGCAGTCCCGAGGGGACTAGCGGGAGGGAAGGACCCTACAATGAGCAGTTCTTC. Translating gives CASSPEGTSGREGPYNEQFF.

The chain recombines TRBV28 with TRBJ2-1, with 7 bases that match TRBD2. J was trimmed by 5 bases and V by 9 bases; bases with no gene match: 10. Germline CDR1 is MDHEN and CDR2 is SYDVKM. The CDR3 extends over 14 amino acids. In nucleotides, the CDR3 is TGTGCCAGTCCGAGTAGCGGGCCGCACAATGAGCAGTTCTTC. It translates to CASPSSGPHNEQFF.

The chain links TRBV14 to TRBJ2-5; 11 positions match TRBD2. The J call is doubtful: the DNA matches TRBJ2-7 better. Germline-derived CDR1 and CDR2 are SGHDN and FVKESK. The CDR3 sequence is 15 residues long. DNA of the CDR3: TGTGCCAGCAGCCAAACTAGCGGGAGTACCCACGAGCAGTACTTC. As protein: CASSQTSGSTHEQYF.

A remark on this clonotype: One junction end does not reproduce the germline sequence, and a read error may be involved. This chain connects TRBV7-7 to TRBJ2-3; 8 positions agree with TRBD2. The germline V gene encodes CDR1 SSHAT and CDR2 FNYEAQ (reference sequence). The CDR3 runs to 18 residues. The chain's CDR3 is CASSLASLSGGYTDTQYF. The CDR3, as DNA: TGTGCTAGCAGCTTAGCGAGTCTCAGCGGGGGATACACAGATACGCAGTATTTT.

The chain uses TRBV6-6 and TRBJ2-7; 10 bases agree with TRBD2. Germline CDR1 and CDR2: MNHNY and SVGAGI (reference sequence). The J segment lost 3 bases and the V segment lost 5 bases, leaving 4 bases of the junction unmatched. This CDR3 is 14 amino acids long. The CDR3 is CASSTASGGYEQYF. In nucleotides, the CDR3 is TGTGCCAGCAGTACCGCTAGCGGGGGCTACGAGCAGTACTTC.

In this sample, this clonotype turned up a few times. J is TRBJ2-5 and V is TRBV28; a possible D gene is TRBD2 (5 bases). The CDR3 length is 15 residues. The germline gives CDR1 MDHEN, CDR2 SYDVKM. Trimming took off 0 bases at V and 0 bases at J, with 8 bases between the two ends. CDR3 in amino acids: CASSLWQDYQETQYF. The CDR3 nucleotides read TGTGCCAGCAGTTTATGGCAGGACTACCAAGAGACCCAGTACTTC.

This clonotype was counted a single time. The junction differs from germline at one of its ends, possibly a read error. V and J are TRBV10-3 and TRBJ2-3, with a weak D call TRBD1 (6 bases). CDR1 is ENHRY and CDR2 is SYGVKD in the germline V gene. The CDR3 sequence is 14 residues long. The CDR3 region has the DNA TGTGCCGTCAGCGCGAACAGGGCCACAGATACGCAGTATTTT. As protein: CAVSANRATDTQYF.

This clonotype was detected a few times. The chain joins TRBV19 to TRBJ2-6; TRBD1 matches 7 bases. There are 16 residues in the CDR3. The V gene end was trimmed by 8 bases and the J gene end by 0 bases; junction bases not matched to a gene: 7. Germline V gene data show CDR1 as LNHDA and CDR2 as SQIVND (reference sequence). This CDR3 is CASSTGWASGANVLTF. CDR3 DNA: TGTGCCAGTTCGACAGGGTGGGCCTCTGGGGCCAACGTCCTGACTTTC.

V is TRBV27 and J is TRBJ2-5; no firm D call. Gene TRBJ2-7 matches the end of the DNA better, so the J call may be wrong. Germline V lookup: CDR1 MNHEY, CDR2 SMNVEV (reference sequence). CDR3 size: 17 residues. The chain's CDR3 is CASSLFPVRGTTYEQYF. The CDR3 nucleotides are TGTGCCAGCAGTTTATTTCCAGTTCGAGGTACCACCTACGAGCAGTACTTC.

This clonotype was found a few times. The gene calls are TRBV6-6 and TRBJ2-7; D gene unclear. There are 16 residues in the CDR3. Per germline, CDR1 MNHNY and CDR2 SVGAGI (reference sequence). V lost 0 bases and J lost 0, with 12 bases in between. The CDR3 DNA is TGTGCCAGCAGTTACTCTTGGTCTGACAACTCCTACGAGCAGTACTTC. Protein product: CASSYSWSDNSYEQYF.

Notes on this clonotype: One end of the junction does not line up with germline, which may come from a read error. V and J are TRBV29-1 and TRBJ2-1, with TRBD2 as a possible D gene (5 bases). This CDR3 has 14 amino acids. Per germline, CDR1 SQVTM and CDR2 ANQGSEA. The CDR3 sequence: CNVSSGSSYNEQFF. The CDR3 nucleotides are TGCAACGTTAGCTCGGGGAGCTCCTACAATGAGCAGTTCTTC.

A few counts support this clonotype. The gene calls are TRBV7-9 and TRBJ2-7; 7 bases are a match to TRBD1. Germline values: CDR1 SEHNR, CDR2 FQNEAQ (reference sequence). V lost 5 bases and J lost 2; bases outside the gene matches: 9. The CDR3 length is 15 residues. This CDR3 reads CASSPGQGVAYEQYF. The DNA of the CDR3 is TGTGCCAGCAGCCCAGGGCAGGGGGTCGCCTACGAGCAGTACTTC.

This chain connects TRBV6-2 or TRBV6-3 to TRBJ2-5, with a weak D call TRBD2 (5 bases). The V gene's germline CDR1 is MNHEY and CDR2 SVGEGT. This CDR3 comprises 12 residues. V lost 8 bases and J lost 3, with 10 bases in between. CDR3 coding DNA: TGTGCCAGCGGGAATAGCGAAGAGACCCAGTACTTC. It yields the protein CASGNSEETQYF.

The sample holds a few counts of this clonotype. This chain uses TRBV6-1 with TRBJ1-5; D perhaps matches TRBD1 (6 bases). The CDR3 spans 14 residues. Germline V CDR1 and CDR2: MNHNS, SASEGT. V lost 4 bases and J 4 bases, leaving 11 bases between the germline ends. CDR3 nucleotide sequence: TGTGCCAGCAGTGTGGACAGCGCTAATCAGCCCCAGCATTTT. Amino acid sequence: CASSVDSANQPQHF.

V usage is TRBV29-1 and J usage is TRBJ1-2; D might be TRBD1 (5 bases). The germline V gene encodes CDR1 SQVTM and CDR2 ANQGSEA. CDR3 length equals 12 residues. The germline V and J ends were trimmed by 5 bases and 11 bases, with 18 bases remaining between them. The CDR3 spells CSVPTGPALYTF. DNA of the CDR3: TGCAGCGTTCCTACGGGGCCGGCTCTATACACCTTC.

This clonotype was recorded a few times. In DNA form, the CDR3 reads TGTGCCAGCAGCTTAGAGGACAGGGTCGCTGAAGCTTTCTTT. It encodes CASSLEDRVAEAFF. The chain has TRBV7-2 and TRBJ1-1; TRBD1 agrees at 8 bases. CDR3 length: 14 residues. Unmatched junction bases numbered 4, after V lost 1 base and J lost 6 bases. The germline V gene encodes CDR1 SGHTA and CDR2 FQGNSA.

This clonotype was detected a few times. The chain recombines TRBV29-1 with TRBJ1-2, with 7 bases matching TRBD1. The germline V gene encodes CDR1 SQVTM and CDR2 ANQGSEA. This CDR3 contains 15 residues. V trimming: 7 bases; J trimming: 9 bases; junction bases outside the gene matches: 20. This CDR3 is CSARVEDREGWSYTF. In nucleotides, the CDR3 is TGCAGCGCTAGAGTGGAAGACAGGGAAGGGTGGAGCTACACCTTC.

Comments on this clonotype: The junction shows a germline mismatch at one end, possibly a read error. The rearrangement links TRBV5-6 to TRBJ2-7; 7 bases are a match to TRBD2. TRBJ2-5 matches the DNA end more closely, so the J call is doubtful. The CDR3 runs 15 residues. Germline loops: CDR1 SGHDT, CDR2 YYEEEE. CDR3 coding DNA: TGTGCCGGCAGCTTGCGGTCGTTGGGAGGGGAGACCCAGTACTTC. It yields the protein CAGSLRSLGGETQYF.

The V call is TRBV25-1, the J call TRBJ2-1, with 11 bases that match TRBD2. Germline values: CDR1 MGHDK, CDR2 SYGVNS. The CDR3 covers 13 residues. For the CDR3, the DNA is TGTGCAGCAGGGACTAGCGGATACAATGAGCAGTTCTTC. It yields the protein CAAGTSGYNEQFF.

The gene calls are TRBV11-1 and TRBJ1-1; tentative D call: TRBD1 (5 bases). This CDR3 has 15 amino acids. Germline CDR1 is SGHAT and CDR2 is FQDESV (reference sequence). The ends were cut back, 1 base at V and 0 bases at J, with 9 bases in the middle. As DNA, the CDR3 is TGTGCCAGCAGCTTAGGGGGACTCATGAACACTGAAGCTTTCTTT. Protein product: CASSLGGLMNTEAFF. The full variable domain, in which reference TRBV11-1 and TRBJ1-1 provide the parts outside the CDR3, is EAEVAQSPRYKITEKSQAVAFWCDPISGHATLYWYRQILGQGPELLVQFQDESVVDDSQLPKDRFSAERLKGVDSTLKIQPAELGDSAMYLCASSLGGLMNTEAFFGQGTRLTVV.

CDR3 coding DNA: TGTGCCAGCAGCTTAGTGCGGACAGGGGCCAACGAGCAGTACTTC. As protein: CASSLVRTGANEQYF. The chain couples TRBV7-9 to TRBJ2-7; 9 bases align to TRBD1. The CDR3 runs 15 residues. The germline V gene encodes CDR1 SEHNR and CDR2 FQNEAQ (reference sequence). V trimming: 1 base; J trimming: 5 bases; junction bases outside the gene matches: 6.

The rearrangement uses TRBV9 and TRBJ1-2; 11 bases align to TRBD1. The CDR3 has 16 residues. J was trimmed by 7 bases and V by 2 bases; bases with no gene match: 10. Germline V gives CDR1 SGDLS, CDR2 YYNGEE. The CDR3 DNA reads as TGTGCCAGCAGCGTTCTTTCCGGGACAGGGGGTTCTGGCTACACCTTC. This codes for CASSVLSGTGGSGYTF.

This clonotype was seen only a few times. The chain links TRBV6-5 to TRBJ2-3; TRBD2 aligns across 8 bases. The CDR3 sequence is 17 residues long. CDR1 and CDR2 from the germline V gene are MNHEY and SVGAGI. The J segment lost 0 bases and the V segment lost 0 bases, leaving 5 bases of the junction unmatched. The CDR3, as DNA: TGTGCCAGCAGTTACTCGAAGACGGGGGGGAGCACAGATACGCAGTATTTT. It codes for CASSYSKTGGSTDTQYF.

The sample holds a few counts of this clonotype. The chain couples TRBV7-2 to TRBJ2-7; possible D gene TRBD1, 6 bases. This CDR3 has 16 amino acids. Germline values: CDR1 SGHTA, CDR2 FQGNSA. The V gene lost 4 bases and the J gene lost 4 bases, with 20 bases spanning the gap. CDR3 residues: CASSSRKQGTSYEQYF. Written as DNA, the CDR3 is TGTGCCAGCAGCTCCCGAAAACAGGGAACGAGTTACGAGCAGTACTTC.

The chain employs TRBV3-1 and TRBJ2-5, with D perhaps matching TRBD2 (6 bases). V lost 0 bases to trimming and J lost 1 base, with 18 bases between them. Germline loops: CDR1 LGHDT, CDR2 YNNKEL (reference sequence). The CDR3 runs 18 residues. The CDR3 coding sequence is TGTGCCAGCAGCCAAGAAAGGGTCTTTGCGGGACCCCAAGAGACCCAGTACTTC. This sequence encodes CASSQERVFAGPQETQYF.

This clonotype occurred a few times. V usage is TRBV5-1 and J usage is TRBJ2-3; D is possibly TRBD2 (6 bases). The V and J ends lost 0 bases and 14 bases respectively, with 19 bases between them. CDR1 is SGHRS and CDR2 is YFSETQ in the germline V gene. There are 14 residues in the CDR3. The CDR3 reads CASSLAPGERYAYF. The CDR3 nucleotides read TGCGCCAGCAGCTTGGCCCCGGGGGAGAGATACGCGTATTTT.